The T cell receptor beta chain described here comes from a study of blood T cell repertoires in COVID-19 (dated by TCRdb to 2020 to 2022). Concerning the study at large: Collaborator samples came from the United States, Italy and Spain and covered acute and convalescent phases of COVID-19. The prospective study material was composed of cDNA or gDNA derived from T cells, B-cell-depleted T cells, or PBMCs. Subjects who had been exposed to COVID-19, were actively infected with it, or had recovered from it provided the deeply sampled blood TCRbeta repertoires that made up the dataset. The repertoires were released in a freely available public database meant as a resource for research on the immune response to SARS-CoV-2. The samples were drawn from the first 160 participants of the ongoing ImmuneRACE study and from some 1,300 subjects provided by 6 global collaborators. A de-identified subject ID, COVID-19 status, age in years and sex were almost always included in the sample metadata. Where available, HLA class I and class II types were obtained from metadata supplied by the sample provider rather than from assay-based typing. Points the paper makes about the study in general: The quantity of clinical and demographic metadata differed by source and by participant and was supplied without curation.

TCRbeta CDR3 regions were amplified from genomic DNA by means of the immunoSEQ Assay, a bias-controlled multiplex PCR. On the authors' methods: The number of nucleated cells in each sample was estimated by amplification of reference gene primers within the assay. To quantify the absolute abundance of each unique TCRbeta CDR3 rearrangement, sequence reads were collapsed and filtered. Productive Simpson clonality was computed per sample as the square root of Simpson's diversity index over productive rearrangements. TCRdb mirrors the immuneACCESS table, restricted to in-frame sequences. Some clones are absent from its copies; in checked studies, under half trace to an unresolved V gene, and the reason for the others is unknown. V and J calls and clone size are as listed in that table; D and trimming were resolved from the DNA. Here the sample has roughly 170,000 clones; more than 75% occur a single time. The ten largest make up roughly 5% of the sample.

At one collaborating source in Seattle, patients were enrolled during active infection and were followed longitudinally through the course of disease. Collaborating institutions collected whole blood in K2EDTA tubes following their own protocols. For TCRbeta analysis, collaborators shipped samples as frozen whole blood, isolated PBMCs, or DNA extracted from either of those sample types. The CDR3 runs 11 residues from the cysteine to the phenylalanine. The CDR3 DNA has 33 bases and is translated from base 1. V and J lose 0 bases and 9 bases, and a span of 5 bases separates them. Taken from the germline V gene, the CDR1 and CDR2 loops are MGHRA and YSYEKL. Details on this clone: Its antigen is unknown. No qualities accompany the bases; no much larger clone lies one base away.

Sequenced: peripheral blood. The rearranged segments are TRBV4-1 and TRBJ1-1; there is no confident call for the D gene. The source is a woman aged 45 to 65 with COVID-19, enrolled during active disease. The DNA is as follows: TGCGCCAGCAGCCAAGAGCGTCAAGCTTTCTTT. It translates to CASSQERQAFF.